This T cell receptor (beta chain) comes out of a study of CD8 T cells in Susac syndrome. Study outcomes and limitations: Peak Susac CD8+ clonal expansion was seen in TEMRA cells and active patients.

V lost 1 base and J 4 bases, leaving 10 bases between the germline ends. This CDR3 comprises 14 residues. Germline assignment: CDR1 MNHEY and CDR2 SMNVEV (reference sequence). Random hexamers were used to reverse transcribe an amount of about 0.5 to 1 ug RNA. Via MiXCR, TCRdb re-called the immunoSEQ multiplex PCR reads, giving one row per CDR3 protein. The sample consists of some 200,000 distinct CDR3 sequences, 85% to 95% of them appearing once. With regard to this clonotype: No antigen is known for it.

This rearrangement joins TRBV27 to TRBJ1-2; D call uncertain. The sequence was collected from a human donor with Susac syndrome. The sequenced material came from CD8+ T cells from PBMCs. The CDR3 DNA is TGTGCCAGCAGTTTATTATCAGGACCCTATGGCTACACCTTC. Residues: CASSLLSGPYGYTF.